This entry describes one TCR beta chain. What it binds is unknown. This CDR3 region has 17 residues. Losses at the gene ends were 6 bases for V and 2 bases for J; bases not matched to a gene: 5. The germline gives CDR1 SNHLY, CDR2 FYNNEI. The record originates from a study of regulatory T cells in long-lasting Graves disease. Study findings and constraints: Newly diagnosed patients shared approximately 1,000 public clonotypes; persistent patients shared about 2,700.

Construction of TCR beta libraries relied on iRepertoire HTBI primers and on Arm-PCR targeting CDR3 regions. MiXCR, run by TCRdb on the multiplex PCR reads, gives a single entry per CDR3 protein. The repertoire holds about 430,000 distinct CDR3 sequences, about 15% seen once, with under 9% in the top ten. Time point of the sample: newly diagnosed GD, antithyroid drugs for less than 3 months. Generation of the TCR library employed RNA extracted from PBMCs. This sample was also put to use in a study of T cells in Graves' hyperthyroidism and ophthalmopathy. That study reports: A first-round RT-PCR of the TCR CDR3 used the HTBI primer set.

This clonotype was sampled from a woman aged 40 to 50 with Graves disease. This chain links TRBV2 with TRBJ2-3, with TRBD2 matching over 16 bases. Sequenced here: peripheral blood mononuclear cells (PBMCs), sampled at new diagnosis, from a patient treated with antithyroid drugs. For the CDR3, the DNA is TGTGCCAGCAGCCCCGGGACTAGCGGGAGGGCCACAGATACGCAGTATTTT. Translating gives CASSPGTSGRATDTQYF. The whole variable domain, filled in from reference TRBV2 and TRBJ2-3, reads EPEVTQTPSHQVTQMGQEVILRCVPISNHLYFYWYRQILGQKVEFLVSFYNNEISEKSEIFDDQFSVERPDGSNFTLKIRSTKLEDSAMYFCASSPGTSGRATDTQYFGPGTRLTVL.